This T cell receptor beta chain was recovered during a study of post-analysis software for immune sequencing data. Study-level background: Relapsing-remitting, secondary progressive and progressive-relapsing courses of multiple sclerosis were included.

Included in the TCR beta cDNA libraries were unique molecular identifiers. Each CDR3 protein is one row after TCRdb ran MiXCR on the PCR reads. There are hundreds of thousands of distinct CDR3 sequences in the sample; 30% occur only once, and roughly 0.54% lies in the top ten. This clonotype was picked up many times. Antigen specificity is unknown. Trimming stripped 7 bases from V and 0 bases from J, with 10 bases between. Germline CDR1 reads DFQATT; CDR2 reads SNEGSKA (reference sequence). The CDR3 consists of 12 residues. Overall study findings and caveats: Included in a set of roughly five TRBV segments more frequent in patients than controls were TRBV5-6, TRBV5-1 and TRBV20-1. Multiple sclerosis was associated with a significant reduction in normalized Chao1 diversity relative to controls.

The receptor's source is a girl aged 10 to 17 with multiple sclerosis. The material sequenced was blood. This chain links TRBV20-1 with TRBJ2-7; D possibly corresponds to TRBD2 (6 bases). CDR3 DNA: TGCAGTGTCTACGGGAGCTCCTACGAGCAGTACTTC. Residues: CSVYGSSYEQYF.